These T cell receptor beta chains were read from a single sample in a study of cytotoxic CD8 clonotypes in ibrutinib-treated CLL. Profiled with immunoSEQ multiplex PCR; TCRdb holds only in-frame clones, not every one. The table includes 200,000 to 250,000 clones, about three quarters detected once. The sequenced sample was PBMCs, obtained after 12 months of ibrutinib treatment. The receptors stem from a human donor with chronic lymphocytic leukemia. The CDR3 runs from the conserved cysteine through the conserved F or W. The D gene is left open where the match is weak. Where a row states a size, it is once, few, many or the class of an expanded clone; other rows omit it.

D | J | V | size | DNA | CDR3
TRBD1 | TRBJ2-7 | TRBV10-3 | NA | TGTGCCATCAGTGGGACAGGCCTATACGAGCAGTACTTC | CAISGTGLYEQYF
TRBD2 | TRBJ2-3 | TRBV19 | NA | TGTGCCAGTAGTCCCCGAAGGGCTAGCGGGAGCACAGATACGCAGTATTTT | CASSPRRASGSTDTQYF
TRBD1 | TRBJ1-1 | TRBV15 | NA | TGTGCCACCAGCAGAGGACAGGGAGGGAGGGCTTTCTTT | CATSRGQGGRAFF
NA | TRBJ2-2 | TRBV2 | NA | TGTGCCAGCAGCGCGACTAGGCAGACCGGGGAGCTGTTTTTT | CASSATRQTGELFF
NA | TRBJ2-7 | TRBV19 | NA | TGTGCCAGTAGCAGACGCCCTGTGGACGAGCAGTACTTC | CASSRRPVDEQYF
NA | TRBJ1-2 | TRBV30 | NA | TGTGCCTGGAGTAGTTCGCGCTATGGCTACACCTTC | CAWSSSRYGYTF
TRBD1 | TRBJ2-1 | TRBV2 | NA | TGTGCCAGCAAACAGGGGGCAGGGGATGAGCAGTTCTTC | CASKQGAGDEQFF
NA | TRBJ1-1 | TRBV15 | few | TGTGCCACCAGCACGACGAGGAATGTAGCTTTCTTT | CATSTTRNVAFF
NA | TRBJ1-4 | TRBV19 | NA | TGTGCCAGTAAAAATACACAGATTACTAATGAAAAACTGTTTTTT | CASKNTQITNEKLFF
NA | TRBJ1-1 | TRBV15 | NA | TGTGCCACCCGAACAACAGGGTTGAACACTGAAGCTTTCTTT | CATRTTGLNTEAFF
NA | TRBJ2-3 | TRBV7-3 | few | TGTGCCAGCAGCTTCAGTGGGGGGGATACGCAGTATTTT | CASSFSGGDTQYF
NA | TRBJ2-7 | TRBV6-5 | few | TGTGCCAGCAGTGGTCAGGGGTCCTACGAGCAGTACTTC | CASSGQGSYEQYF
NA | TRBJ1-5 | TRBV5-5 | NA | TGTGCCAGCAGCCCACTAACCGGTAGCAATCAGCCCCAGCATTTT | CASSPLTGSNQPQHF
NA | TRBJ2-7 | TRBV5-5 | NA | TGTGCCAGCAGCCCACCCAAAGGGTGGACCGAGCAGTACTTC | CASSPPKGWTEQYF
TRBD2 | TRBJ2-3 | TRBV7-3 | NA | TGTGCCAGCAGCACGCCGCTAGCGGGAGGAACAGATACGCAGTATTTT | CASSTPLAGGTDTQYF
NA | TRBJ2-7 | TRBV4-2 | NA | TGTGCCAGCAGCCAAGGTTGGACACTTAGCTCCTACGAGCAGTACTTC | CASSQGWTLSSYEQYF
NA | TRBJ1-5 | TRBV30 | few | TGTGCCTGGAGTGCAAGGATAGCGAATCAGCCCCAGCATTTT | CAWSARIANQPQHF
NA | TRBJ1-1 | TRBV5-1 | once | TGCGCCAGCCATGAGGTCCCCTTGAACACTGAAGCTTTCTTT | CASHEVPLNTEAFF
NA | TRBJ1-2 | TRBV9 | few | TGTGCCAGCAGCGTAGCCGGGGCTTGGTCCGACTATGGCTACACCTTC | CASSVAGAWSDYGYTF
NA | TRBJ1-5 | TRBV30 | NA | TGTGCCTGGGACCGTCAAGAAGGGGTCAATCAGCCCCAGCATTTT | CAWDRQEGVNQPQHF
TRBD1 | TRBJ2-7 | TRBV7-2 | NA | TGTGCCAGCAGCCCGGGGGACAGGGCGTTGTTGTACGAGCAGTACTTC | CASSPGDRALLYEQYF
NA | TRBJ2-6 | TRBV19 | NA | TGTGCCAGTATCCCCGGCAAGTCTGGGGCCAACGTCCTGACTTTC | CASIPGKSGANVLTF
NA | TRBJ2-7 | TRBV5-1 | NA | TGCGCCAGCAGCTTGGTGACGGCTCGGAGCGAGCAGTACTTC | CASSLVTARSEQYF
TRBD1 | TRBJ1-2 | TRBV7-2 | many | TGTGCCAGCAGCGCGGGACAGAGCTTGTATGGCTACACCTTC | CASSAGQSLYGYTF
TRBD1 | TRBJ2-2 | TRBV5-1 | NA | TGCGCCAGCAGCGAAAGGACAGGGGGTGGCACCGGGGAGCTGTTTTTT | CASSERTGGGTGELFF
NA | TRBJ1-1 | TRBV11-3 | NA | TGTGCCAGCAGTGCTACAGGGAACACTGAAGCTTTCTTT | CASSATGNTEAFF
NA | TRBJ2-2 | TRBV4-2 | once | TGTGCCAGCAGCCAAGATCGGGGCCCTAACACCGGGGAGCTGTTTTTT | CASSQDRGPNTGELFF
TRBD1 | TRBJ1-1 | TRBV18 | once | TGTGCCAGCTCACCACGGACAGGAGAGAACACTGAAGCTTTCTTT | CASSPRTGENTEAFF
NA | TRBJ2-3 | TRBV14 | few | TGTGCCAGCAGCCTTGATGGGACGGAGGCAGATACGCAGTATTTT | CASSLDGTEADTQYF
TRBD1 | TRBJ1-5 | TRBV28 | NA | TGTGCCAGCGGTTCGGGACAGGGAAGGAATCAGCCCCAGCATTTT | CASGSGQGRNQPQHF
NA | TRBJ1-2 | TRBV6-1 | NA | TGTGCCAGCAGTGAATACTTGTACGGCTACACCTTC | CASSEYLYGYTF
TRBD2 | TRBJ2-1 | TRBV2 | once | TGTGCCAGCAGTGGGACTAGCGGGAGAAAGGATGAGCAGTTCTTC | CASSGTSGRKDEQFF
TRBD1 | TRBJ1-1 | TRBV2 | once | TGTGCCAGCAGAAGAGGAGGACAGGGGGAGATACGGGACACTGAAGCTTTCTTT | CASRRGGQGEIRDTEAFF
NA | TRBJ2-6 | TRBV30 | few | TGTGCCGGATCGCCCTCTGGGGCCAACGTCCTGACTTTC | CAGSPSGANVLTF
TRBD2 | TRBJ2-5 | TRBV12-5 | NA | TGTGCTAGTGGGACTAGCGGGGGGGCCCAAGAGACCCAGTACTTC | CASGTSGGAQETQYF
TRBD1 | TRBJ1-2 | TRBV7-2 | NA | TGTGCCAGCAGCGGCGGCACAGGGGAGCGGTATGGCTACACCTTC | CASSGGTGERYGYTF
NA | TRBJ1-1 | TRBV30 | NA | TGTGCCTTAAAGACAGGTTGGACTGAAGCTTTCTTT | CALKTGWTEAFF
TRBD2 | TRBJ2-1 | TRBV6-5 | few | TGTGCCAGCAGTTACACTAGCGGGAGGGGGAGGGATGAGCAGTTCTTC | CASSYTSGRGRDEQFF
NA | TRBJ1-1 | TRBV29-1 | NA | TGCAGCGTTTCCGGGGGACGTTCGACTGAAGCTTTCTTT | CSVSGGRSTEAFF
TRBD1 | TRBJ2-5 | TRBV11-3 | NA | TGTGCCAGCAGCCTATCGGGACAGATGGTAGAGACCCAGTACTTC | CASSLSGQMVETQYF
NA | TRBJ2-2 | TRBV9 | once | TGTGCCAGCAGGGGGACGATCGGGGAGCTGTTTTTT | CASRGTIGELFF
NA | TRBJ1-1 | TRBV30 | NA | TGTGCCTGGAGTGTCCCCAGGGAGGGTGAAGCTTTCTTT | CAWSVPREGEAFF
NA | TRBJ1-4 | TRBV11-2 | NA | TGTGCCAGCAGCTTAGAAGGGACCGCTCGCCGTTCAACTAATGAAAAACTGTTTTTT | CASSLEGTARRSTNEKLFF
TRBD1 | TRBJ2-7 | TRBV27 | few | TGTGCCAGCAGTTTCCAGGGGGCGGGCTACGAGCAGTACTTC | CASSFQGAGYEQYF
TRBD1 | TRBJ2-2 | TRBV6-6 | NA | TGTGCCAGCAATACAGGGGGCTTTAGCACCGGGGAGCTGTTTTTT | CASNTGGFSTGELFF
NA | TRBJ1-1 | TRBV29-1 | once | TGCAGCGGCACCAACACAGGGACAGCTTTCTTT | CSGTNTGTAFF
NA | TRBJ2-3 | TRBV6-6 | NA | TGTGCCAGCAGTTTGGGTGGGGTGGATACGCAGTATTTT | CASSLGGVDTQYF
NA | TRBJ2-4 | TRBV18 | NA | TGTGCCAGCTCACTCGAGACCAGAAACATTCAGTACTTC | CASSLETRNIQYF
NA | TRBJ1-3 | TRBV7-9 | once | TGTGCCAGCAGCTTACAGGGAGCTGGAAACACCATATATTTT | CASSLQGAGNTIYF
TRBD1 | TRBJ1-1 | TRBV6-1 | NA | TGTGCCGGGACGGGACAGCACACTGAAGCTTTCTTT | CAGTGQHTEAFF
TRBD1 | TRBJ1-1 | TRBV15 | NA | TGTGCCACTGGCCCGCCGGGACAGTGGAACACTGAAGCTTTCTTT | CATGPPGQWNTEAFF
TRBD1 | TRBJ1-1 | TRBV5-1 | NA | TGCGCCAGCAGCTTCCGACAGGGCAACACTGAAGCTTTCTTT | CASSFRQGNTEAFF
NA | TRBJ2-7 | TRBV5-1 | NA | TGCGCCAGCAGCCACGACTACGAGCAGTACTTC | CASSHDYEQYF
NA | TRBJ2-1 | TRBV9 | NA | TGTGCCAGCAGCCTGACCGGGACTTACTCCTACAATGAGCAGTTCTTC | CASSLTGTYSYNEQFF
NA | TRBJ1-2 | TRBV5-6 | many | TGTGCCAGCAGCCACGGAGCCCCTCGGGCCTACACCTTC | CASSHGAPRAYTF
TRBD2 | TRBJ2-3 | TRBV7-4 | NA | TGTGCCAGCAGCCCCAGGGTTCTAGCGGCGAATGCTAGCACAGATACGCAGTATTTT | CASSPRVLAANASTDTQYF
NA | TRBJ2-2 | TRBV7-8 | NA | TGTGCCAGCAGCTTACTCAACGGGGCCCTGGGCACCGGGGAGCTGTTTTTT | CASSLLNGALGTGELFF
NA | TRBJ1-4 | TRBV2 | NA | TGTGCCAGCAGTGAACCCGAAACGGGGGAAAAACTGTTTTTT | CASSEPETGEKLFF
TRBD1 | TRBJ1-2 | TRBV5-6 | NA | TGTGCCAGCAGCGTAGACAGGGGGAGTACCTATGGCTACACCTTC | CASSVDRGSTYGYTF